This T cell receptor (beta chain) derives from a study of blood T cell repertoires in COVID-19. Turning to the study itself: From the United States, Italy and Spain came samples of acute and convalescent COVID-19. The cDNA or gDNA used as material had been derived from T cells, B-cell-depleted T cells, or PBMCs.

V was cut by 4 bases and J by 1 base, with 21 bases left in between. The CDR3 length is 18 residues. CDR1 MNHNS and CDR2 SASEGT come from the germline V gene. Under the authors' procedure: Reference gene primer amplification in the assay estimated nucleated cell counts. This table comes from immunoSEQ multiplex PCR, and its TCRdb copy is limited to in-frame clones, with some not included. The V and J calls and clone size were taken over from that table, and D and trimming were inferred from the DNA. The data show about 250,000 clones, roughly nine tenths seen once. The gene calls are TRBV6-1 and TRBJ2-3; possible D gene TRBD1, 6 bases. The receptor was derived from a woman aged 40 to 50 who had recovered from COVID-19. Source material: peripheral blood. In DNA, the CDR3 is TGTGCCAGCAGTGCCAACCCCTTTTCAGGGGTGGGCACAGATACGCAGTATTTT. Amino acids: CASSANPFSGVGTDTQYF.